The clone carrying this T cell receptor beta chain was detected only a few times. Its matching antigen is unknown. This may be a read error, as it is one base from a much larger clone. Each diagnosis was grounded in clinical symptoms, serum thyroxine and TRAb, thyroid ultrasound, and orbital computed tomography. Under 12 ml fresh peripheral blood yielded the PBMCs. Amplification of TCR beta CDR3 regions was performed using RNA transcripts as template. HTBI primers drove first-round RT-PCR of the TCR CDR3. TCRdb independently ran MiXCR on the multiplex PCR reads; one entry per CDR3 protein. Of under 350,000 distinct CDR3 sequences listed, 13% are singletons. The sample originates from a study of T cells in Graves' hyperthyroidism and ophthalmopathy. Germline V gene lookup returns CDR1 KGHDR and CDR2 SFDVKD. The CDR3 is 15 residues long. General study results and limits: Ophthalmopathy was identified by the model a median approximately six months ahead of onset. Blood shared most expanded thyroid clonotypes above 0.001.

The receptor's source is a woman aged 25 to 39 with Graves' hyperthyroidism that later progressed to Graves' ophthalmopathy. V and J are TRBV24-1 and TRBJ2-3; no definite D call. The specimen was blood. CDR3 coding DNA: TGTGCCACCGGTGATTTGAACGACGGAACAGATACGCAGTATTTT. Translation gives CATGDLNDGTDTQYF.